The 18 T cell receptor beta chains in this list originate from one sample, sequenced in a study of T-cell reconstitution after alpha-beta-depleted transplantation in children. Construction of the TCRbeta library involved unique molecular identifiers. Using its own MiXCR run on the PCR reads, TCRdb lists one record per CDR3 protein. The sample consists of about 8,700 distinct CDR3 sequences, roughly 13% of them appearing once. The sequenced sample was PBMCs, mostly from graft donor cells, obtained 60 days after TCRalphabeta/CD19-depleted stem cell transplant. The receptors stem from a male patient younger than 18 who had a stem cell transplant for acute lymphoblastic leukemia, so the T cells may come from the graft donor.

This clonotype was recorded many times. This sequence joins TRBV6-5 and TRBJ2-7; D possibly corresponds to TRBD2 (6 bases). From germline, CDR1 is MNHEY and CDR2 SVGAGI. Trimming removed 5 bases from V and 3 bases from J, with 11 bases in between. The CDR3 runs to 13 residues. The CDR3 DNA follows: TGTGCCAGCAGTCCGACTAGTTACTACGAGCAGTACTTC. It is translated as CASSPTSYYEQYF.

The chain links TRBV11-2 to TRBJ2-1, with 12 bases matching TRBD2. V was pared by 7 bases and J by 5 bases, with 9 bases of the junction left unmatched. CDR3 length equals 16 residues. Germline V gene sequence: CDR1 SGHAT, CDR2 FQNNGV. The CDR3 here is CASMSSGRALHNEQFF. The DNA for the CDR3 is TGTGCCAGCATGTCTAGCGGGAGGGCCTTGCACAATGAGCAGTTCTTC.

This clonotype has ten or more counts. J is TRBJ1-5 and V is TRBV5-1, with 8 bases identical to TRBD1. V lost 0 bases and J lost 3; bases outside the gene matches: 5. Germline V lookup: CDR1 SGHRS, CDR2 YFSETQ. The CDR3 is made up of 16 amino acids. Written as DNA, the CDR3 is TGCGCCAGCAGCTTGGGGACAGGGTCGTCCAATCAGCCCCAGCATTTT. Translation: CASSLGTGSSNQPQHF.

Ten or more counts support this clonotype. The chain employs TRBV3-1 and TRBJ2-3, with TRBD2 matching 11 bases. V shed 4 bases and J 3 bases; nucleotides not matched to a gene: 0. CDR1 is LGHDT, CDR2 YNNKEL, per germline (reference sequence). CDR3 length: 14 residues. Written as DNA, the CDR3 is TGTGCCAGCAGCCGACTAGCGGGAACAGATACGCAGTATTTT. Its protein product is CASSRLAGTDTQYF.

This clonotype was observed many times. The DNA for the CDR3 is TGCGCCAGCAGCTCGGACAGCCTTAGCACAGATACGCAGTATTTT. Amino acids: CASSSDSLSTDTQYF. V usage is TRBV5-1 and J usage is TRBJ2-3; tentative D call: TRBD1 (6 bases). Germline values: CDR1 SGHRS, CDR2 YFSETQ. The ends were cut back, 3 bases at V and 0 bases at J, with 11 bases in the middle. The CDR3 sequence is 15 residues long.

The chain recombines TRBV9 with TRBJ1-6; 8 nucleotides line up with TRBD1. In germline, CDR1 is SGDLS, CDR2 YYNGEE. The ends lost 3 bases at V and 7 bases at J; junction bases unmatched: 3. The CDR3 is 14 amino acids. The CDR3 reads CASSAYRGNSPLHF. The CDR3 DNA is TGTGCCAGCAGCGCATACAGGGGGAATTCACCCCTCCACTTT.

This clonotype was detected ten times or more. This CDR3 is CASSPGPKSSGNTIYF. DNA for the CDR3: TGCGCCAGCAGCCCCGGTCCAAAGAGCTCTGGAAACACCATATATTTT. The V gene is TRBV5-1, the J gene TRBJ1-3; D is ambiguous. The V gene's germline CDR1 is SGHRS and CDR2 YFSETQ. Between the trimmed V and J ends, which lost 4 bases and 0 bases, there was a span of 14 bases. The CDR3 covers 16 residues.

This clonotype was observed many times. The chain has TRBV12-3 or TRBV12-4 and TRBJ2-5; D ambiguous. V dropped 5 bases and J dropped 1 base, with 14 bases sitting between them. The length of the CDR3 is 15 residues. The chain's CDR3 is CASSIFGTSQETQYF. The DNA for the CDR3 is TGTGCCAGCAGTATTTTCGGAACTTCCCAAGAGACCCAGTACTTC.

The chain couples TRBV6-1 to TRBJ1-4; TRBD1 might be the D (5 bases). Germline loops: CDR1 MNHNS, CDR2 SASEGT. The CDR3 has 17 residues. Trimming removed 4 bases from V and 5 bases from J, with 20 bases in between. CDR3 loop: CASSGASIGALNEKLFF. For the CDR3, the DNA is TGTGCCAGCAGTGGGGCCTCTATTGGGGCTCTGAATGAAAAACTGTTTTTT.

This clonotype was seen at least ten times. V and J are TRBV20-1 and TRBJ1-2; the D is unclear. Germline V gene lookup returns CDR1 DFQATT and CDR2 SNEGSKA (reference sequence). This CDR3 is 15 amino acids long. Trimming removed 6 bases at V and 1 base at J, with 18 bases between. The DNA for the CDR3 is TGCAGTGCCCCGGGCGGCCCGGCCAATAACTATGGCTACACCTTC. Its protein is CSAPGGPANNYGYTF.

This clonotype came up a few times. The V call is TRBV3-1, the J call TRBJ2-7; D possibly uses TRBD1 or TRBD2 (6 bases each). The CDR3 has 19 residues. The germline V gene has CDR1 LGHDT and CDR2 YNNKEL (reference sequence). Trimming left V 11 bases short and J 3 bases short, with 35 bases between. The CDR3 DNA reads TGTGCCTGCTCCCATTCACGGAGGGGGAAAGCGGGCGTCCTCTACGAGCAGTACTTC. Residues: CACSHSRRGKAGVLYEQYF.

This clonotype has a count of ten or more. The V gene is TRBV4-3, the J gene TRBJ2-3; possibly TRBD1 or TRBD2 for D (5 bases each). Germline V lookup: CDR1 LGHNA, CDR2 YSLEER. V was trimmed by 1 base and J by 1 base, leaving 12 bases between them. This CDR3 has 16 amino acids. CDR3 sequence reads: CASSQVPGTGTDTQYF. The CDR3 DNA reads TGCGCCAGCAGCCAAGTCCCCGGGACCGGCACAGATACGCAGTATTTT.

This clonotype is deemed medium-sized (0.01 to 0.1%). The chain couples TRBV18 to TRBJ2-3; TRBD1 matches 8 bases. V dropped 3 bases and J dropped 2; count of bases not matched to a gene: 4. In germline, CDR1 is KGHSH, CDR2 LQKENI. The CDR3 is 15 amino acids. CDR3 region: CASSPGQGTTDTQYF. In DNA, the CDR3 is TGTGCCAGCTCACCTGGACAGGGAACCACAGATACGCAGTATTTT.

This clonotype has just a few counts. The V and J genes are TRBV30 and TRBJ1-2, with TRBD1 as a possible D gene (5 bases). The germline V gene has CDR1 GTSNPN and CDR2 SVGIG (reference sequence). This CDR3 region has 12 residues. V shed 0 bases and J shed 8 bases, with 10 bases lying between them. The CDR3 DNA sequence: TGTGCCTGGAGTGTAGGGAGGGGAGGCTACACCTTC. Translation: CAWSVGRGGYTF.

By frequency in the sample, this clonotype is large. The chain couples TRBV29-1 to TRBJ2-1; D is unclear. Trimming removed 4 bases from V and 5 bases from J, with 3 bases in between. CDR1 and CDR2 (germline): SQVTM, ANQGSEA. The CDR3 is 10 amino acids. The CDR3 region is CSVADNEQFF. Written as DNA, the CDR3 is TGCAGCGTTGCCGACAATGAGCAGTTCTTC.

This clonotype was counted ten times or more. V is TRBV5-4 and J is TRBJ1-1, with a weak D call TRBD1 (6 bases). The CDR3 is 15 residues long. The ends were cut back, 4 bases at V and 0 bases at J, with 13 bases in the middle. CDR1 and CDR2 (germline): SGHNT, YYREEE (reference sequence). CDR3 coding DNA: TGTGCCAGCAGCGCGGACAGCTTGATGAACACTGAAGCTTTCTTT. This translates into CASSADSLMNTEAFF.

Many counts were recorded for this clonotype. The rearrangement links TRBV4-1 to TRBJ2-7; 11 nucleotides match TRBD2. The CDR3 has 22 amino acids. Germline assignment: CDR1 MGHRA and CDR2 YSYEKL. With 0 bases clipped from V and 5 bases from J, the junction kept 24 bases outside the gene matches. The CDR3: CASSQELRGQRSFSGRADEQYF. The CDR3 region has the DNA TGCGCCAGCAGCCAAGAGTTGAGGGGGCAGAGGTCGTTTAGCGGGAGGGCCGACGAGCAGTACTTC.

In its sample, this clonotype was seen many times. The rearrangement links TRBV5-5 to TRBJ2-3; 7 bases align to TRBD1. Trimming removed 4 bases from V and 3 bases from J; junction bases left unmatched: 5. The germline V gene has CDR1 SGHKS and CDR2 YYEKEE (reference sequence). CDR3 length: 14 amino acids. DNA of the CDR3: TGTGCCAGCAGCCCCGACAGGGCAACAGATACGCAGTATTTT. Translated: CASSPDRATDTQYF.